The 8 T cell receptor beta chains reported below all come from one sample, sequenced in a study of blood T cells in healthy people across ages. Next came a second PCR, run for about 7 to 12 cycles, which used a sample-barcoded 5' primer along with a J-beta primer mix. TCRdb reprocessed the 5' RACE reads via MiXCR and lists one record per CDR3 protein. The table has more than 900,000 distinct CDR3 sequences, about 28% seen once. This same sample was also taken into another study, of T cells of mothers and their children.

Sequences were obtained from blood. These receptor sequences come from a woman aged 40 to 55 in good health.

On this clonotype itself: This could be a read error, since a much larger clone is one nucleotide away. The CDR3: CASSPRGQGINADTQYF. CDR3 DNA sequence: TGTGCCAGCTCACCACGCGGACAGGGGATAAACGCAGATACGCAGTATTTT. This chain connects TRBV18 to TRBJ2-3, with 9 bases matching TRBD1. CDR1 KGHSH and CDR2 LQKENI come from the germline V gene. This CDR3 is 17 amino acids long. V lost 1 base, J lost 4 bases, and 9 bases stayed unmatched.

This clonotype was recorded at least ten times. CDR3 region: CASSFSLAGAYEQYF. For the CDR3, the DNA is TGTGCCAGCAGCTTCAGCCTAGCGGGGGCCTACGAGCAGTACTTC. The chain combines TRBV11-2 with TRBJ2-7; 10 nucleotides align to TRBD2. J gave up 2 bases and V 3 bases, and 4 bases lay outside the gene matches. The CDR3 is 15 amino acids. Per the germline V gene, CDR1 is SGHAT and CDR2 is FQNNGV.

The table lists this clonotype with many counts. This chain connects TRBV7-2 to TRBJ2-3; D possibly corresponds to TRBD2 (6 bases). Trimming pared 7 bases from V and 2 bases from J, leaving 16 bases between. There are 15 residues in the CDR3. Germline assignment: CDR1 SGHTA and CDR2 FQGNSA. The CDR3 region has the DNA TGTGCCAGCACCACCGGCAGCGGGTACACAGATACGCAGTATTTT. Translating it yields CASTTGSGYTDTQYF.

At least ten counts were recorded for this clonotype. V usage is TRBV11-2 and J usage is TRBJ2-7; either TRBD1 or TRBD2 may supply D (5 bases each). Looked up from germline, CDR1 is SGHAT and CDR2 is FQNNGV. CDR3 size: 14 residues. The V gene lost 3 bases and the J gene lost 2 bases, with 11 bases spanning the gap. The DNA of the CDR3 is TGTGCCAGCAGCTTTGATCCGGGGCCCTACGAGCAGTACTTC. It translates to CASSFDPGPYEQYF.

There are many counts of this clonotype. V is TRBV7-6 and J is TRBJ2-4; TRBD2 might be the D (6 bases). V lost 1 base and J lost 6, with 10 bases in between. Germline V gene data show CDR1 as SGHVS and CDR2 as FNYEAQ. The length of the CDR3 is 14 residues. CDR3 residues: CASSLDAEGNIQYF. CDR3 in DNA: TGTGCCAGCAGCTTAGACGCGGAGGGAAACATTCAGTACTTC.

At least ten counts were recorded for this clonotype. The chain is built from TRBV3-1 and TRBJ1-5; no reliable D call. CDR1 and CDR2 from the germline V gene are LGHDT and YNNKEL (reference sequence). The V end lost 6 bases, the J end lost 3 bases, and 9 bases lay between the germline ends. CDR3 length: 13 residues. DNA of the CDR3: TGTGCCAGCAGTGACGGACTCAATCAGCCCCAGCATTTT. Translated, it gives CASSDGLNQPQHF.

In its sample, this clonotype was seen a few times. This chain links TRBV2 with TRBJ2-5, with D possibly called TRBD1 or TRBD2 (5 bases each). Between the trimmed V and J ends, which lost 4 bases and 4 bases, there was a span of 13 bases. Germline V gene sequence: CDR1 SNHLY, CDR2 FYNNEI. The CDR3 is 14 residues long. CDR3 sequence (DNA): TGTGCCAGCAGTGTTGGGGGTTCGGGAGAGACCCAGTACTTC. As protein: CASSVGGSGETQYF. The full variable domain, with the rest looked up from reference TRBV2 and TRBJ2-5, is EPEVTQTPSHQVTQMGQEVILRCVPISNHLYFYWYRQILGQKVEFLVSFYNNEISEKSEIFDDQFSVERPDGSNFTLKIRSTKLEDSAMYFCASSVGGSGETQYFGPGTRLLVL.

This clonotype has more than one count but fewer than ten. The V gene is TRBV6-5, the J gene TRBJ2-5; D call uncertain. Germline V gives CDR1 MNHEY, CDR2 SVGAGI. The length of the CDR3 is 15 residues. Trimming pared 0 bases from V and 2 bases from J, leaving 10 bases between. CDR3 loop: CASSYSIRGQETQYF. The CDR3 DNA follows: TGTGCCAGCAGTTACTCGATTCGCGGACAAGAGACCCAGTACTTC.